A selection of T cell receptor beta chains follows, all from one sample in a study of monozygotic twins with inflammatory bowel disease. TCRdb reprocessed the 5' RACE reads; each CDR3 protein has one entry and no DNA is given. The listing contains approximately 300,000 distinct CDR3 sequences. What was sequenced was blood. Receptors were obtained from a human donor with ulcerative colitis or Crohn's disease, or a healthy co-twin of an affected twin (not recorded which). Both conserved end residues are part of each CDR3.

J: TRBJ1-2; V: TRBV27; CDR3: CASSRDSRGDGYGYTF
J: TRBJ2-5; V: TRBV7-9; CDR3: CASSLGQGWTQYF
J: TRBJ2-1; V: TRBV24-1; CDR3: CATSDVTGTGQFF
J: TRBJ1-6; V: TRBV4-3; CDR3: CASSQVAGDDSPLHF
J: TRBJ2-3; V: TRBV9; CDR3: CASSRGHTPSTDTQYF
J: TRBJ2-2; V: TRBV6-1; CDR3: CASHRLAGAPGELFF
J: TRBJ1-5; V: TRBV30; CDR3: CAWSVVGAQPQHF
J: TRBJ2-6; V: TRBV7-2; CDR3: CANSLSGGSSGANVLTF
J: TRBJ2-3; V: TRBV4-3; CDR3: CASSHSWAGASTDTQYF
J: TRBJ2-5; V: TRBV10-3; CDR3: CAIMSPNHGETQYF
J: TRBJ2-3; V: TRBV6-1; CDR3: CASAAGTSGGASTQYF
J: TRBJ1-2; V: TRBV4-2; CDR3: CASSQDVAEYYGYTF
J: TRBJ2-7; V: TRBV12-3/TRBV12-4; CDR3: CASSLRDRGTRGDGEQYF
J: TRBJ1-2; V: TRBV7-2; CDR3: CASSWGGANYGYTF
J: TRBJ2-2; V: TRBV20-1; CDR3: CSASRLNELRPGELFF
J: TRBJ1-2; V: TRBV12-3/TRBV12-4; CDR3: CASSPGPFSNYGYTF
J: TRBJ2-1; V: TRBV9; CDR3: CASSPPAGTSGAWEQFF
J: TRBJ2-7; V: TRBV27; CDR3: CASSDGTGDAYEQYF
J: TRBJ2-1; V: TRBV29-1; CDR3: CSVRGLAGAYNEQFF
J: TRBJ2-1; V: TRBV20-1; CDR3: CSAREAGGPWNEQFF
J: TRBJ1-1; V: TRBV29-1; CDR3: CSAAGTGGRSNTEAFF
J: TRBJ2-7; V: TRBV12-3/TRBV12-4; CDR3: CASSPYRQGSYEQYF
J: TRBJ2-5; V: TRBV9; CDR3: CASSGGGWETQYF
J: TRBJ1-2; V: TRBV20-1; CDR3: CSASSGMGYTF
J: TRBJ2-7; V: TRBV7-2; CDR3: CASSPLGLPDYEQYF
J: TRBJ1-2; V: TRBV6-2/TRBV6-3; CDR3: CASSYIGTDHGYTF
J: TRBJ1-1; V: TRBV29-1; CDR3: CSVDRGQGGTEAFF
J: TRBJ2-7; V: TRBV4-3; CDR3: CASSQEEGTIYEQYF
J: TRBJ2-5; V: TRBV7-9; CDR3: CASRGAISRETQYF